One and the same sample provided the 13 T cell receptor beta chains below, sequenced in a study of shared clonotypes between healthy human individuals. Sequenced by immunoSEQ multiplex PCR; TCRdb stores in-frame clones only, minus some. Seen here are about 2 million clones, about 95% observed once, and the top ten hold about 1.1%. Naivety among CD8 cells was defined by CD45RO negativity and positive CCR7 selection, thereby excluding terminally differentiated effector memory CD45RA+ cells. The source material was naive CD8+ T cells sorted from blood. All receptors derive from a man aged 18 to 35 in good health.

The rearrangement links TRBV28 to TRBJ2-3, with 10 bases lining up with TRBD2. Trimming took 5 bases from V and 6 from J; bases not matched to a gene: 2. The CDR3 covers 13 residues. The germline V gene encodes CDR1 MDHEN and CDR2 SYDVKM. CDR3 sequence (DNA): TGTGCCAGCAGTATACTAGCGGGGGATACGCAGTATTTT. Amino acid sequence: CASSILAGDTQYF.

The CDR3 here is CASSLGEYGYTF. CDR3 nucleotide sequence: TGTGCCAGCAGCTTAGGAGAGTATGGCTACACCTTC. V usage is TRBV7-8 and J usage is TRBJ1-2; D ambiguous. The length of the CDR3 is 12 residues. The germline gives CDR1 SGHVS, CDR2 FQNEAQ. V lost 1 base and J 5 bases, leaving 5 bases between the germline ends.

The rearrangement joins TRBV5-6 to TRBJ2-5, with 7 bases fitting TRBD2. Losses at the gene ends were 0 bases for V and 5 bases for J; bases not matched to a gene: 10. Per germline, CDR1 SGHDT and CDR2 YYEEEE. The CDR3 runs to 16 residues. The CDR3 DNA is TGTGCCAGCAGCTTGGTCGTCGGGGAGGGTTGGGAGACCCAGTACTTC. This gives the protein CASSLVVGEGWETQYF.

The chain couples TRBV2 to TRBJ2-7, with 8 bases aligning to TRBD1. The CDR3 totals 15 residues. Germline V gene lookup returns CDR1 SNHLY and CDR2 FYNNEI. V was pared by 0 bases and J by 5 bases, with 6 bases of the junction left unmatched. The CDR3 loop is CASSEAGQGWDEQYF. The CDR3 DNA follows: TGTGCCAGCAGTGAAGCAGGACAGGGTTGGGACGAGCAGTACTTC.

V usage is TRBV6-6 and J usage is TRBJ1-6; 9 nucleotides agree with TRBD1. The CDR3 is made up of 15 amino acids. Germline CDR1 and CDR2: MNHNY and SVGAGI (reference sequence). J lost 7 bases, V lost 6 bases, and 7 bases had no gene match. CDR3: CASSLTGTGNSPLHF. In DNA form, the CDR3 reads TGTGCCAGCAGCCTTACCGGGACAGGGAATTCACCCCTCCACTTT.

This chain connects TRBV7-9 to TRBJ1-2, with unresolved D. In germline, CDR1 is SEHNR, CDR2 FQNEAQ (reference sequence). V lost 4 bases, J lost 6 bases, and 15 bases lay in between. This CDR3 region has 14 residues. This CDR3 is CASSSTDGEHGYTF. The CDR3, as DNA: TGTGCCAGCAGCTCCACGGACGGAGAACATGGCTACACCTTC. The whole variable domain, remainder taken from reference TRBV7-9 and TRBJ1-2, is DTGVSQNPRHKITKRGQNVTFRCDPISEHNRLYWYRQTLGQGPEFLTYFQNEAQLEKSRLLSDRFSAERPKGSFSTLEIQRTEQGDSAMYLCASSSTDGEHGYTFGSGTRLTVV.

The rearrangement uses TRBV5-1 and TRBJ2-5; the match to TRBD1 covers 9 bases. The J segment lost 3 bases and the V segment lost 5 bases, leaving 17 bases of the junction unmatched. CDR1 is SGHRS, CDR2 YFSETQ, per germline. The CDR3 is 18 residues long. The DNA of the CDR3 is TGCGCCAGCAGTTTTTACACCTTACCGGGACAGGGAAAAGAGACCCAGTACTTC. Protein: CASSFYTLPGQGKETQYF.

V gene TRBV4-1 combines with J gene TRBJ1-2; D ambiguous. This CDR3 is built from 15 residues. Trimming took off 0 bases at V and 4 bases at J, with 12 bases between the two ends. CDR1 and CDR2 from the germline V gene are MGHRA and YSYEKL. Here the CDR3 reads CASSQESSLIYGYTF. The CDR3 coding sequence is TGCGCCAGCAGCCAAGAATCATCGTTGATCTATGGCTACACCTTC.

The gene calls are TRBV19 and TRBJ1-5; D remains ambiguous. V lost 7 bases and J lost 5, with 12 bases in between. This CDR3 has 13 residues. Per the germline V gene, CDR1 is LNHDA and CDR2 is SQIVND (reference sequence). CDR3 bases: TGTGCCAGTAAAAAGGCAGAGGATCAGCCCCAGCATTTT. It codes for CASKKAEDQPQHF. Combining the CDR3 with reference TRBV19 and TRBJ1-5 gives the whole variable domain DGGITQSPKYLFRKEGQNVTLSCEQNLNHDAMYWYRQDPGQGLRLIYYSQIVNDFQKGDIAEGYSVSREKKESFPLTVTSAQKNPTAFYLCASKKAEDQPQHFGDGTRLSIL.

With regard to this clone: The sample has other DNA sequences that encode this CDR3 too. CDR3 in DNA: TGTGCCAGCAGCTTAGGACTAGCGGGGGGCCCCTACGAGCAGTACTTC. Amino acid sequence: CASSLGLAGGPYEQYF. The J gene is TRBJ2-7, the V gene TRBV7-8; 13 positions match TRBD2. There are 16 residues in the CDR3. Germline trimming cut 1 base from V and 2 bases from J; bases unmatched to any gene: 2. The germline gives CDR1 SGHVS, CDR2 FQNEAQ.

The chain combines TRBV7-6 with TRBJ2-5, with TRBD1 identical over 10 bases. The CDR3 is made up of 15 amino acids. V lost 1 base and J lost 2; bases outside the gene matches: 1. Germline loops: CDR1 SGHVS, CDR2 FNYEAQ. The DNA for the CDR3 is TGTGCCAGCAGCTTAGAGGGACAGGGGCAAGAGACCCAGTACTTC. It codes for CASSLEGQGQETQYF.

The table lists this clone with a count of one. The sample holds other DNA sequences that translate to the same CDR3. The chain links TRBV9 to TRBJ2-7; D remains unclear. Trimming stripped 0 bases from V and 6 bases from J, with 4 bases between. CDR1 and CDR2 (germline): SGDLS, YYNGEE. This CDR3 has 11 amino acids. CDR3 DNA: TGTGCCAGCAGCGTAGGCGGCGAGCAGTACTTC. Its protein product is CASSVGGEQYF.

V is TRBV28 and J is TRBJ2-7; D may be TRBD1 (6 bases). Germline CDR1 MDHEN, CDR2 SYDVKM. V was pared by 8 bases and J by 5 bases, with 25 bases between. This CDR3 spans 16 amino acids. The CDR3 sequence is CASRFGDRDKFHEQYF. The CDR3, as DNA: TGTGCCAGCCGCTTCGGTGACCGGGACAAGTTCCACGAGCAGTACTTC.